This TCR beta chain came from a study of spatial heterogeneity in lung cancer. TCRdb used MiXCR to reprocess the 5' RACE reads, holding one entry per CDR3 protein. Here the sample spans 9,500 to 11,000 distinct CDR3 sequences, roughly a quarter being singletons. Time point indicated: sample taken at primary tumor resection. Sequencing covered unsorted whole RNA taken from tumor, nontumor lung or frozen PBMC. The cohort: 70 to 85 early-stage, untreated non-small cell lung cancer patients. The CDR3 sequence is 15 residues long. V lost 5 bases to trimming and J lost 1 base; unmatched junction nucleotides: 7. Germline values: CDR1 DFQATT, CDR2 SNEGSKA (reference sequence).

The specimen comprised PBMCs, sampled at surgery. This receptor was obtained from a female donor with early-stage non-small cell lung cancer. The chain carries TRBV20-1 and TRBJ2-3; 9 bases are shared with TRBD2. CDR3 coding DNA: TGCAGTGCTTCCCACCGGACTAGCGGCACAGATACGCAGTATTTT. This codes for CSASHRTSGTDTQYF.